What follows describes a single T cell receptor beta chain. The junction and the germline gene differ at one end; a read error may be behind it. Germline V gives CDR1 MNHNS, CDR2 SASEGT. The CDR3 length is 18 residues. This sample is drawn from a study of blood T cell repertoires in COVID-19. The assay was immunoSEQ multiplex PCR, and TCRdb's table has in-frame clones only and misses some. The sample shows around 260,000 clones, 75% to 90% of them seen only once. The TCR comes from a man between 60 and 75 years old who had recovered from COVID-19. V is TRBV6-1 and J is TRBJ2-1; 14 positions match TRBD2. Sequencing was done on a sample of peripheral blood. CDR3 nucleotide sequence: TGTGCCAGCAGAGAAGGACTAGCGGGAGGACCTACATACAATGAGCAGTTCTTC. Residues: CASREGLAGGPTYNEQFF.